The text below deals with one T cell receptor beta chain. Its antigen is unknown. The CDR3 covers 12 residues. The trim removed 5 bases at V and 8 bases at J, leaving 4 bases unmatched. Germline-derived CDR1 and CDR2 are SEHNR and FQNEAQ (reference sequence). The sample comes from a study of T-cell memory formation after mild COVID-19. About the research overall: Largely donor-specific sequence clusters came from two donors. The study, taken as a whole, reports: CD4/CD8 balance characterized clones contracting day 15 to 85, and CD4+ skew characterized later expanders. The study detected some responding clones in pre-infection memory, suggesting cross-reactive memory joined.

TCRdb redid the calling of the 5' RACE reads with MiXCR, one entry per CDR3 protein. The profile shows 500,000 to 600,000 distinct CDR3 sequences, roughly 18% of them singletons. What was sequenced was PBMCs or a T cell subset sorted from them (not recorded which). The sequence came from an adult woman who had mild COVID-19 (a few samples of this study predate the infection). Cell type and time point are not known. The gene calls are TRBV7-9 and TRBJ1-2, with 8 positions matching TRBD1. The CDR3 region is CASSHGQGGYTF. The CDR3 bases are TGTGCCAGCAGCCACGGACAGGGAGGCTACACCTTC.